This is a list of T cell receptor beta chains from one sample in a study of vaccination effects on CD4 cells after COVID-19. Sequencing used immunoSEQ multiplex PCR; TCRdb keeps in-frame clones, though not all of them. This table holds over 50,000 clones, about three quarters found once. The antigens for these receptors are not known. The sequences come from CD4+ T cells from PBMCs cultured with HCoV-229E spike peptides, collected after COVID-19 vaccination. These receptors came from a human donor who received a COVID-19 vaccine. Both conserved end residues are part of each CDR3. A D gene is named only where the DNA matches it firmly. Expanded clones are given a class, and other clones once, few, many or no size at all.

j_call v_call d_call clone_size cdr3_aa cdr3_nt
TRBJ1-2 TRBV29-1 . . CSVEHGFSGYGYTF TGCAGCGTTGAGCACGGGTTTAGTGGTTATGGCTACACCTTC
TRBJ2-1 TRBV2 TRBD1 . CASINRDRDFNEQFF TGTGCCAGCATTAACCGGGACAGGGATTTTAATGAGCAGTTCTTC
TRBJ2-2 TRBV5-4 . . CASSRPGTRNTGELFF TGTGCCAGCAGCCGTCCCGGGACAAGGAACACCGGGGAGCTGTTTTTT
TRBJ1-6 TRBV28 . few CASSSTGREGSPLHF TGTGCCAGCAGTTCTACGGGGAGGGAAGGATCACCCCTCCACTTT
TRBJ2-5 TRBV6-1 . . CASSDLQGTHETQYF TGTGCCAGCAGTGATTTACAGGGAACCCACGAGACCCAGTACTTC
TRBJ2-4 TRBV5-5 . . CASSQLGGANGNIQYF TGTGCCAGCAGCCAACTAGGGGGGGCAAATGGGAACATTCAGTACTTC
TRBJ1-4 TRBV30 . . CAWTHQGSLTNEKLFF TGTGCCTGGACTCACCAGGGGTCGTTAACTAATGAAAAACTGTTTTTT
TRBJ1-2 TRBV2 . . CASSDSPLYGYTF TGTGCCAGCAGTGACAGTCCTCTTTATGGCTACACCTTC
TRBJ2-5 TRBV5-1 TRBD2 . CASSLGPAGDQETQYF TGCGCCAGCAGCTTGGGTCCAGCGGGGGACCAAGAGACCCAGTACTTC
TRBJ2-6 TRBV19 TRBD1 . CASSTGGSGANVLTF TGTGCCAGTAGCACAGGGGGCTCTGGGGCCAACGTCCTGACTTTC
TRBJ2-5 TRBV27 TRBD1 . CASSYRGKETQYF TGTGCCAGCAGTTACAGGGGGAAAGAGACCCAGTACTTC
TRBJ1-2 TRBV20-1 . . CSARASDGYTF TGCAGTGCTAGAGCGTCAGATGGCTACACCTTC
TRBJ2-3 TRBV3-1/TRBV3-2 TRBD1 . CASSQDRGQGARDTQYF TGTGCCAGCAGCCAAGATAGGGGACAGGGGGCGAGAGATACGCAGTATTTT
TRBJ1-1 TRBV6-5 . . CASSYRPPGMNTEAFF TGTGCCAGCAGTTACCGACCTCCGGGGATGAACACTGAAGCTTTCTTT
TRBJ2-3 TRBV19 . . CASSSSGGTQYF TGTGCCAGTAGCTCTTCGGGCGGTACGCAGTATTTT
TRBJ1-4 TRBV7-9 . . CASSLLGGTGTNEKLFF TGTGCCAGCAGCTTACTCGGGGGGACGGGCACTAATGAAAAACTGTTTTTT
TRBJ1-4 TRBV7-2 . . CASSLGANEKLFF TGTGCCAGCAGCTTGGGGGCTAATGAAAAACTGTTTTTT
TRBJ1-1 TRBV28 . . CASSFPGTLNTEAFF TGTGCCAGCAGTTTTCCCGGAACACTGAACACTGAAGCTTTCTTT
TRBJ1-2 TRBV6-1 . . CASSEIGVYGYTF TGTGCCAGCAGTGAAATTGGCGTATATGGCTACACCTTC
TRBJ2-2 TRBV6-5 TRBD1 . CASTTGAPTGELFF TGTGCCAGCACGACAGGGGCCCCGACCGGGGAGCTGTTTTTT
TRBJ2-5 TRBV11-3 . . CASSLGQGYETQYF TGTGCCAGCAGCTTAGGTCAGGGTTACGAGACCCAGTACTTC
TRBJ2-4 TRBV5-6 TRBD1 . CASSLAVTGGSPAKNIQYF TGTGCCAGCAGCTTGGCGGTTACAGGGGGATCTCCAGCCAAAAACATTCAGTACTTC